These 11 T cell receptor beta chains originate from one sample sequenced in a study of blood T cells in healthy people across ages. For the second PCR, which ran for roughly 6 to 12 cycles, a sample-barcoded 5' primer and a J-beta primer mix were used. Each CDR3 protein is one row after TCRdb ran MiXCR on the 5' RACE reads. The data contain hundreds of thousands of distinct CDR3 sequences, 43% of them singletons. The sequenced material came from blood. The receptor source for this set is an older woman in good health.

The CDR3 DNA reads as TGTGCCAGCAGCCTTAGAGGGACAGGGAAGGACATTCAGTACTTC. It codes for CASSLRGTGKDIQYF. This chain connects TRBV12-3 or TRBV12-4 to TRBJ2-4; 9 bases align to TRBD1. The ends lost 6 bases at V and 8 bases at J; junction bases unmatched: 11. The CDR3 totals 15 residues.

Points on this clonotype: The junction does not match germline at one end; this may be a read error. The chain joins TRBV6-2 or TRBV6-3 to TRBJ2-3; D remains unclear. Germline-derived CDR1 and CDR2 are MNHEY and SVGEGT. The CDR3 is 12 residues long. CDR3 coding DNA: TGTGCCGGCAGTCCGACGGGAGATACGCAGTATTTT. Protein: CAGSPTGDTQYF.

Turning to this clonotype: A much larger clone differs from this one at a single base, so this may be a read error. The chain couples TRBV7-9 to TRBJ1-1; D is ambiguous. CDR1 is SEHNR, CDR2 FQNEAQ, per germline (reference sequence). The CDR3 has 16 residues. The CDR3 DNA is TGTGCCAGCAGCTTCGATGTCGGGCAGCAGAACGCTGAAGCTTTCTTT. Its protein product is CASSFDVGQQNAEAFF.

The chain links TRBV20-1 to TRBJ1-6; perhaps TRBD1 as D (5 bases). V was pared by 5 bases and J by 5 bases, with 13 bases between. The CDR3 length is 14 residues. Germline V gives CDR1 DFQATT, CDR2 SNEGSKA (reference sequence). CDR3: CSAGGTVNNSPLHF. CDR3 nucleotides: TGCAGTGCTGGCGGGACGGTAAATAATTCACCCCTCCACTTT.

This clonotype was seen more than once but under ten times. The genes are TRBV20-1 and TRBJ2-5; D gene unclear. The CDR3 has 12 residues. The V end lost 5 bases, the J end lost 0 bases, and 7 bases lay between the germline ends. Germline V gene lookup returns CDR1 DFQATT and CDR2 SNEGSKA (reference sequence). The CDR3 is CSAPQNQETQYF. The CDR3 DNA follows: TGCAGTGCTCCACAAAACCAAGAGACCCAGTACTTC.

This clonotype has at least ten counts. The chain links TRBV6-5 to TRBJ1-2; TRBD1 might be the D (6 bases). V was clipped by 4 bases and J by 5 bases, with 8 bases between them. CDR1 and CDR2 from the germline V gene are MNHEY and SVGAGI. The CDR3 is 12 amino acids. The CDR3 loop is CASSSGAYGYTF. The CDR3 DNA reads as TGTGCCAGCAGTTCAGGGGCGTATGGCTACACCTTC.

This clonotype was counted a single time. A much larger clone lies one base from this, so it may be a read error. The chain links TRBV4-3 to TRBJ2-5, with D perhaps TRBD2 (6 bases). CDR1 is LGHNA and CDR2 is YSLEER in the germline V gene. V lost 0 bases, J lost 0 bases, and 11 bases lay in between. This CDR3 comprises 16 residues. The CDR3 DNA sequence: TGCGCCAGCAGCCAAGATGGGGGGAAGTACCAAGAGACCCAGTACTTC. Translating it yields CASSQDGGKYQETQYF.

The chain joins TRBV2 to TRBJ1-2, with 9 positions matching TRBD1. Germline values: CDR1 SNHLY, CDR2 FYNNEI. CDR3 length: 13 amino acids. The ends lost 4 bases at V and 5 bases at J; junction bases unmatched: 2. In DNA, the CDR3 is TGTGCCAGCAGTGGGGACAGGGAGTATGGCTACACCTTC. Translation gives CASSGDREYGYTF.

The sample holds a few counts of this clonotype. This chain joins TRBV6-5 and TRBJ2-5, with D tentatively TRBD2 (5 bases). Germline CDR1 is MNHEY and CDR2 is SVGAGI. The CDR3 runs 13 residues. With 5 bases removed from V and 11 bases from J, the gap between germline ends came to 18 bases. The CDR3 spells CASSDQGLGAQYF. The CDR3 DNA reads as TGTGCCAGCAGTGACCAAGGACTGGGAGCGCAGTACTTC.

The chain employs TRBV3-1 and TRBJ2-1; the match to TRBD2 covers 13 bases. J was trimmed by 10 bases and V by 6 bases; bases with no gene match: 6. The length of the CDR3 is 14 residues. Germline V gene lookup returns CDR1 LGHDT and CDR2 YNNKEL (reference sequence). In DNA form, the CDR3 reads TGTGCCAGCAGATGGACTAGCGGGAGCGAGGAGCAGTTCTTC. Amino acid sequence: CASRWTSGSEEQFF.

J is TRBJ1-4 and V is TRBV20-1, with 10 bases fitting TRBD1. The CDR3 totals 13 residues. CDR1 and CDR2 from the germline V gene are DFQATT and SNEGSKA (reference sequence). The V segment lost 6 bases and the J segment 6 bases; nucleotides outside the gene matches: 4. The CDR3 loop is CSARTGGHEKLFF. The CDR3 nucleotides read TGCAGTGCAAGGACAGGGGGTCATGAAAAACTGTTTTTT.